This entry concerns a single TCR beta chain. The ends lost 4 bases at V and 7 bases at J; junction bases unmatched: 6. The CDR3 totals 17 residues. Germline V lookup: CDR1 LNHDA, CDR2 SQIVND (reference sequence). The entry originates in a study of control samples from healthy donors and cancer patients. Assay used: immunoSEQ multiplex PCR; TCRdb lists only in-frame clones, some missing. The table includes around 94,000 clones, 86% detected once. The chain is built from TRBV19 and TRBJ2-2, with TRBD2 matching 16 bases. This TCR derives from a woman between 50 and 59 years old in good health. The sequenced sample consisted of blood. The CDR3 is CASSRGTSGRADGELFF. CDR3 DNA: TGTGCCAGTAGTAGGGGGACTAGCGGGAGGGCGGACGGGGAGCTGTTTTTT.